This T cell receptor (beta chain) was documented in a study of blood T cell repertoires in COVID-19. Whole-study context: Acute and convalescent COVID-19 samples came from the United States, Italy and Spain. Sources were T cells, B-cell-depleted T cells, or PBMCs; the material itself was cDNA or gDNA.

Sequenced by immunoSEQ multiplex PCR; TCRdb stores in-frame clones only, minus some. The table shows 85,000 to 130,000 clones, with about 79% occurring only once. Patients from Seattle were sampled longitudinally, starting during active infection. The sequencing input was peripheral blood. The TCR was taken from a man at least 80 years old with COVID-19, enrolled during active disease.

CDR3 loop: CAYTVGGRKEGQPQHF. CDR3 DNA sequence: TGTGCCTATACTGTGGGGGGGCGTAAGGAGGGTCAGCCCCAGCATTTT. The rearrangement joins TRBV24-1 to TRBJ1-5; TRBD1 might be the D (6 bases). Germline values: CDR1 KGHDR, CDR2 SFDVKD. The length of the CDR3 is 16 residues. Trimming removed 12 bases at V and 6 bases at J, with 26 bases between.